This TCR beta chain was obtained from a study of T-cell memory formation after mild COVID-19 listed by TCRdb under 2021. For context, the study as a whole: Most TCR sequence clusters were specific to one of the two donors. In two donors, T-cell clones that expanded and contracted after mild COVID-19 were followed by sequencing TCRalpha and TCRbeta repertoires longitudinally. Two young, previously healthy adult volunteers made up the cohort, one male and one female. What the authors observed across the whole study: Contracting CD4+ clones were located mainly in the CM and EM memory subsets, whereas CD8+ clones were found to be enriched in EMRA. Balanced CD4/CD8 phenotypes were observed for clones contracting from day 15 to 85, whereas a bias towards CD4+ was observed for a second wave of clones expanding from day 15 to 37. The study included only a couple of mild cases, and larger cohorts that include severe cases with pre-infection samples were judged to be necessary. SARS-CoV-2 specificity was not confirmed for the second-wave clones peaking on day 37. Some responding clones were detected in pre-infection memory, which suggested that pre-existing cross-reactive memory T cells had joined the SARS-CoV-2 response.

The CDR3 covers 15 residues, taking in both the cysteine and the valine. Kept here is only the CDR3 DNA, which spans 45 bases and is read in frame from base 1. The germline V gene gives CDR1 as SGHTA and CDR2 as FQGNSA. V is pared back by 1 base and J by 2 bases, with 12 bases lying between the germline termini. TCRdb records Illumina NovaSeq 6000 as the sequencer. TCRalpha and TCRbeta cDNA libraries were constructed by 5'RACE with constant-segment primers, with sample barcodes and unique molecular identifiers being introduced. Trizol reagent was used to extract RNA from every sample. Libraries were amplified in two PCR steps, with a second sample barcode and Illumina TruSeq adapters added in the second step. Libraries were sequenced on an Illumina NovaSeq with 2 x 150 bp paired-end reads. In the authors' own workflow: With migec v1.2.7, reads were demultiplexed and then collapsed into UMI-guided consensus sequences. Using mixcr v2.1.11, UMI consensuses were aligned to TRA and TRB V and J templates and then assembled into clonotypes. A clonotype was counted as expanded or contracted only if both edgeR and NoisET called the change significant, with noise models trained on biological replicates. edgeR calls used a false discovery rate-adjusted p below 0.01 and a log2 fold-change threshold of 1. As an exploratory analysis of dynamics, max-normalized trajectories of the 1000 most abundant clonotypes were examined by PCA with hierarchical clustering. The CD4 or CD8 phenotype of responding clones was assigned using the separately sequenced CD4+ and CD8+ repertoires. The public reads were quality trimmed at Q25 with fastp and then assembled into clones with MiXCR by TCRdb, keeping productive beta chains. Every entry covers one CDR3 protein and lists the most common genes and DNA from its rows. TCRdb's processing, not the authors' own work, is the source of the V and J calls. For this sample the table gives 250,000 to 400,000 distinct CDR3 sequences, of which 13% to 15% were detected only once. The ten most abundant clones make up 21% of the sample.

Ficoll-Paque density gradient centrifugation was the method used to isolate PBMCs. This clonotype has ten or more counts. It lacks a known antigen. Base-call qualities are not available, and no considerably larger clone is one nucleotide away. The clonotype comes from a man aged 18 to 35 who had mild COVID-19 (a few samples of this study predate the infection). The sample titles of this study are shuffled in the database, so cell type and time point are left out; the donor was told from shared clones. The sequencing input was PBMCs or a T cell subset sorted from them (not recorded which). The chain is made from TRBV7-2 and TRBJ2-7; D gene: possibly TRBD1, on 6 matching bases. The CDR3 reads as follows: CASSLGGRGAYEQYV. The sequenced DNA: TGTGCCAGCAGCTTAGGTGGCAGGGGCGCCTACGAGCAGTACGTC.